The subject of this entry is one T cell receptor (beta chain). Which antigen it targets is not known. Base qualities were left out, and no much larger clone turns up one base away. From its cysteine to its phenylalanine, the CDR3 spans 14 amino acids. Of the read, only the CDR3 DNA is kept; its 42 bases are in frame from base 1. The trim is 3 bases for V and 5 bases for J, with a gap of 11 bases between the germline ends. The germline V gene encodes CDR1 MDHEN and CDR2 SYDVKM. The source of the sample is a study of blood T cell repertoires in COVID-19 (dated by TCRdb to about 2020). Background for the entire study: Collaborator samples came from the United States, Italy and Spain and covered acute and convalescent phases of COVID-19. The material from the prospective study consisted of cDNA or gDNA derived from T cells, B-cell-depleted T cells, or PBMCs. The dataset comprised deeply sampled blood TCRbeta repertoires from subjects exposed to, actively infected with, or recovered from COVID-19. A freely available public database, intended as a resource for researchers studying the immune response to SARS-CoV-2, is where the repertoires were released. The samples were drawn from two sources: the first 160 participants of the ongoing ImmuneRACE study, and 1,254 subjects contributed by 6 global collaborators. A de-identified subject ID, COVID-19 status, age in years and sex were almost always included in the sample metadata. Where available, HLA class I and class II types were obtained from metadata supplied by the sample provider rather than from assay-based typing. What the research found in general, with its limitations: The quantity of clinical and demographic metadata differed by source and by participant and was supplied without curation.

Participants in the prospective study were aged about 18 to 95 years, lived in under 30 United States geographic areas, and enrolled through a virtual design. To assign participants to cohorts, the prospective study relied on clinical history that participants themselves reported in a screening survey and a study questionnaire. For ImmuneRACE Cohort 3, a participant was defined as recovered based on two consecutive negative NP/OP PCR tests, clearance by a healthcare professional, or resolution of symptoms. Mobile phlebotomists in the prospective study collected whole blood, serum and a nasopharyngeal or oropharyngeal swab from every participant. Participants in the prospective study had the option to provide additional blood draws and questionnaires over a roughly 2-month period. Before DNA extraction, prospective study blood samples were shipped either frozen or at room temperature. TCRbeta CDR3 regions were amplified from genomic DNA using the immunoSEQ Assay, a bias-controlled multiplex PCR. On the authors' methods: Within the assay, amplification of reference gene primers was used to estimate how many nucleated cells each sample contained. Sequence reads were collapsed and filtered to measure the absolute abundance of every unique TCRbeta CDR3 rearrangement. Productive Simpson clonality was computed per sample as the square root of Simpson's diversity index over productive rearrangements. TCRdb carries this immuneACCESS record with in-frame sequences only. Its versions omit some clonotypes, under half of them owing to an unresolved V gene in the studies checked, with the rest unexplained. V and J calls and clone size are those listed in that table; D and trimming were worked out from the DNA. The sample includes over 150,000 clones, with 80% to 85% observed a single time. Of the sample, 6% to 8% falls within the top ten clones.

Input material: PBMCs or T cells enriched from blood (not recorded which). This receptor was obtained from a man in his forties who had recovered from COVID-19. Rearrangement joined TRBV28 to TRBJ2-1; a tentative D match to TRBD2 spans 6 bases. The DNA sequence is TGTGCCAGCAGTTTGGGGGACTCACACAATGAGCAGTTCTTC. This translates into CASSLGDSHNEQFF.